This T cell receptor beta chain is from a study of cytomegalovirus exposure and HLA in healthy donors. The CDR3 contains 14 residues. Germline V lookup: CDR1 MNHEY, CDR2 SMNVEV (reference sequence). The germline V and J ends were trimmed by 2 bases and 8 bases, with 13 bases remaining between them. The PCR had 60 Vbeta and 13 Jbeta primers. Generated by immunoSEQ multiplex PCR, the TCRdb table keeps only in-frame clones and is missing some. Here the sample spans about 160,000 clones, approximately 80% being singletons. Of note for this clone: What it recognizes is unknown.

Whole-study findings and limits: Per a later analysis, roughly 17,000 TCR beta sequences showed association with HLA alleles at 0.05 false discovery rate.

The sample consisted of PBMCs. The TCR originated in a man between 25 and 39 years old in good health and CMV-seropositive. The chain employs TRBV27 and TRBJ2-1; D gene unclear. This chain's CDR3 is CASSLKRPTDEQFF. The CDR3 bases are TGTGCCAGCAGTTTAAAGAGGCCGACGGATGAGCAGTTCTTC.